Following are 19 T cell receptor beta chains from one sample sequenced in a study of blood T cell repertoires in COVID-19. Assay used: immunoSEQ multiplex PCR; TCRdb lists only in-frame clones, some missing. The sample has some 270,000 clones, roughly nine tenths seen once. Sequenced sample: peripheral blood. The receptors stem from a man aged 35 to 55 with active or convalescent COVID-19.

The chain uses TRBV7-2 and TRBJ2-5; TRBD2 aligns across 14 bases. Germline lookup yields CDR1 SGHTA and CDR2 FQGNSA. After removal of 5 bases from V and 5 bases from J, the junction contained 7 bases not matched to a gene. The CDR3 sequence is 16 residues long. In nucleotides, the CDR3 is TGTGCCAGCAGCCTCGGGACTAGCGGGAGTACGGAGACCCAGTACTTC. Amino acid sequence: CASSLGTSGSTETQYF.

The gene calls are TRBV7-2 and TRBJ2-1; D might be TRBD2 (7 bases). Germline-derived CDR1 and CDR2 are SGHTA and FQGNSA. V lost 5 bases and J 4 bases, leaving 18 bases between the germline ends. The CDR3 sequence is 16 residues long. Here the CDR3 reads CASSPSGGAGYNEQFF. The CDR3 nucleotides are TGTGCCAGCAGCCCAAGTGGGGGGGCGGGGTACAATGAGCAGTTCTTC.

This clone was seen only once. The chain combines TRBV11-2 with TRBJ1-2; TRBD1 is a possible D gene (6 bases). The CDR3 has 16 amino acids. V lost 4 bases and J lost 6, with 21 bases in between. Germline-derived CDR1 and CDR2 are SGHAT and FQNNGV. This chain's CDR3 is CASSYRVKEWRDGYTF. In DNA, the CDR3 is TGTGCCAGCAGCTACAGGGTAAAGGAGTGGCGTGATGGCTACACCTTC.

The V gene is TRBV5-1, the J gene TRBJ2-1, with a tentative D call TRBD2 (6 bases). CDR3 size: 15 residues. Trimming took off 7 bases at V and 10 bases at J, with 24 bases between the two ends. CDR1 and CDR2 (germline): SGHRS, YFSETQ. The CDR3 region has the DNA TGCGCCAGCCGACGTAGAGCTTCTGGGGGGAGCGAGCAGTTCTTC. Its protein is CASRRRASGGSEQFF. Looking up the rest from reference TRBV5-1 and TRBJ2-1 gives the full variable domain: KAGVTQTPRYLIKTRGQQVTLSCSPISGHRSVSWYQQTPGQGLQFLFEYFSETQRNKGNFPGRFSGRQFSNSRSEMNVSTLELGDSALYLCASRRRASGGSEQFFGPGTRLTVL.

The CDR3 spells CASSQEWRDGEETQYF. The CDR3 DNA sequence: TGCGCCAGCAGCCAAGAATGGCGGGATGGAGAAGAGACCCAGTACTTC. The chain carries TRBV4-1 and TRBJ2-5, with a weak D call TRBD2 (6 bases). Germline V gives CDR1 MGHRA, CDR2 YSYEKL. V was trimmed by 0 bases and J by 3 bases, leaving 14 bases between them. The CDR3 totals 16 residues.

The chain joins TRBV27 to TRBJ2-3; 7 nucleotides line up with TRBD1. The CDR3 runs 13 residues. Germline values: CDR1 MNHEY, CDR2 SMNVEV (reference sequence). The trim removed 2 bases at V and 4 bases at J, leaving 0 bases unmatched. CDR3 in DNA: TGTGCCAGCAGTTTAACAGGGGCAGATACGCAGTATTTT. This encodes CASSLTGADTQYF.

The J gene is TRBJ2-1, the V gene TRBV6-1; TRBD2 agrees at 9 bases. CDR1 is MNHNS and CDR2 is SASEGT in the germline V gene. The V segment lost 1 base and the J segment 0 bases; nucleotides outside the gene matches: 1. CDR3 length equals 16 residues. This CDR3 reads CASSEEAGGSYNEQFF. The CDR3 DNA reads as TGTGCCAGCAGTGAAGAAGCGGGGGGCTCCTACAATGAGCAGTTCTTC.

This chain joins TRBV5-1 and TRBJ2-3; maybe TRBD1 (6 bases). CDR1 is SGHRS, CDR2 YFSETQ, per germline. The V end was cut by 2 bases, the J end by 3 bases, with 13 bases between. This CDR3 has 15 residues. The CDR3 coding sequence is TGCGCCAGCAGCTTCTCAGGGGACGGGACAGATACGCAGTATTTT. This gives the protein CASSFSGDGTDTQYF.

This rearrangement joins TRBV5-4 to TRBJ2-5; 10 bases align to TRBD1. Per germline, CDR1 SGHNT and CDR2 YYREEE (reference sequence). This CDR3 has 13 amino acids. The V and J ends lost 9 bases and 3 bases, in that order; junction bases with no gene match: 5. CDR3 sequence: CAIFGTGEETQYF. The CDR3 nucleotides read TGTGCCATATTCGGGACAGGGGAAGAGACCCAGTACTTC.

The chain recombines TRBV19 with TRBJ2-5; 8 bases match TRBD1. CDR1 is LNHDA and CDR2 is SQIVND in the germline V gene (reference sequence). This CDR3 is 15 amino acids long. The V and J ends lost 2 bases and 5 bases, in that order; junction bases with no gene match: 7. The CDR3 loop is CASSIRQGAGETQYF. In DNA, the CDR3 is TGTGCCAGTAGTATACGGCAGGGGGCCGGGGAGACCCAGTACTTC.

There are a few counts of this clone. The CDR3 bases are TGCGCCAGCAGCCAAGGGGACAGGGCCAATCAGCCCCAGCATTTT. It is translated as CASSQGDRANQPQHF. The chain combines TRBV4-1 with TRBJ1-5; 9 nucleotides agree with TRBD1. J gave up 3 bases and V 1 base, and 1 base lay outside the gene matches. The length of the CDR3 is 15 residues. CDR1 is MGHRA, CDR2 YSYEKL, per germline.

In DNA, the CDR3 is TGTGCCAGCAGCCGCGGACTAGCGGGAGTGGATGAGCAGTTCTTC. Residues: CASSRGLAGVDEQFF. This chain uses TRBV7-9 with TRBJ2-1; 13 bases map to TRBD2. CDR3 length: 15 amino acids. Germline assignment: CDR1 SEHNR and CDR2 FQNEAQ (reference sequence). Trimming cost V 5 bases and J 8 bases; bases outside gene matches: 6.

V gene TRBV24-1 combines with J gene TRBJ1-2, with D hard to call. V was shortened by 4 bases and J by 6 bases, with 14 bases between the two germline ends. This CDR3 is built from 14 residues. Germline V gene data show CDR1 as KGHDR and CDR2 as SFDVKD. The CDR3 protein is CATSEPGGRNGYTF. CDR3 in DNA: TGTGCCACCAGTGAGCCGGGAGGGAGGAATGGCTACACCTTC.

This chain joins TRBV29-1 and TRBJ2-5, with 12 bases lining up with TRBD2. The CDR3 consists of 16 residues. Losses at the gene ends were 3 bases for V and 5 bases for J; bases not matched to a gene: 10. Germline CDR1 reads SQVTM; CDR2 reads ANQGSEA. In DNA, the CDR3 is TGCAGCGTTGATCCAAGGGCTAGCGGGAGGGAGGAGACCCAGTACTTC. Translation: CSVDPRASGREETQYF.

The chain links TRBV27 to TRBJ2-7, with 9 positions matching TRBD1. From germline, CDR1 is MNHEY and CDR2 SMNVEV (reference sequence). V shed 2 bases, J shed 4 bases, and the junction held 0 bases outside the gene matches. This CDR3 has 13 amino acids. The CDR3 spells CASSLGTGYEQYF. CDR3 bases: TGTGCCAGCAGTTTAGGGACAGGGTACGAGCAGTACTTC.

J is TRBJ2-3 and V is TRBV19; D perhaps matches TRBD2 (6 bases). Trimming cost V 3 bases and J 6 bases, with 19 bases left between them. There are 16 residues in the CDR3. The germline V gene encodes CDR1 LNHDA and CDR2 SQIVND (reference sequence). In DNA form, the CDR3 reads TGTGCCAGTAGTATTGGTAGCGGATACGTAATGGATACGCAGTATTTT. Translation: CASSIGSGYVMDTQYF. Supplemented by reference TRBV19 and TRBJ2-3, the full variable domain reads DGGITQSPKYLFRKEGQNVTLSCEQNLNHDAMYWYRQDPGQGLRLIYYSQIVNDFQKGDIAEGYSVSREKKESFPLTVTSAQKNPTAFYLCASSIGSGYVMDTQYFGPGTRLTVL.

This chain uses TRBV7-9 with TRBJ2-1; 11 bases match TRBD2. Trimming took 2 bases from V and 7 from J; bases not matched to a gene: 7. Germline assignment: CDR1 SEHNR and CDR2 FQNEAQ (reference sequence). The CDR3 is 16 residues long. The CDR3 spells CASSLPTSGRGNEQFF. The CDR3 DNA follows: TGTGCCAGCAGCTTACCAACTAGCGGGAGAGGAAATGAGCAGTTCTTC.

The chain carries TRBV24-1 and TRBJ2-5; 8 nucleotides match TRBD1. Germline V gene sequence: CDR1 KGHDR, CDR2 SFDVKD. V was pared by 5 bases and J by 4 bases, with 8 bases of the junction left unmatched. This CDR3 is built from 15 residues. The CDR3 region is CATSGTGLWRETQYF. CDR3 sequence (DNA): TGTGCCACCAGTGGGACAGGGCTGTGGCGAGAGACCCAGTACTTC.

The rearrangement joins TRBV10-3 to TRBJ1-5; 7 positions match TRBD1. Losses at the gene ends were 2 bases for V and 3 bases for J; bases not matched to a gene: 4. The germline V gene has CDR1 ENHRY and CDR2 SYGVKD. The CDR3 is 15 amino acids. As DNA, the CDR3 is TGTGCCATCAGTGAGGACAGGGCAGACAATCAGCCCCAGCATTTT. Translating gives CAISEDRADNQPQHF.